This TCR beta chain was identified in a study of blood T cell repertoires in COVID-19. At the level of the study: The United States, Italy and Spain provided the acute and convalescent COVID-19 samples. PBMCs, B-cell-depleted T cells, or T cells were the source of the cDNA or gDNA that made up the material.

As originally analysed: Cell counts per sample came from amplifying reference gene primers. The data were produced by immunoSEQ multiplex PCR, yet TCRdb's version contains in-frame clones alone and is incomplete. Clonal size and the V and J genes are those of that table, whereas D and trimming came from the DNA. Of about 140,000 clones in the sample, around 81% were seen once. CDR3 size: 18 residues. Unmatched junction bases numbered 18, after V lost 5 bases and J lost 5 bases. CDR1 is SGHAT and CDR2 is FQNNGV in the germline V gene. Source material: peripheral blood. The chain links TRBV11-2 to TRBJ2-5; TRBD2 aligns across 9 bases. This receptor was identified in a human donor in a cohort sampled during active COVID-19. CDR3 protein: CASSPGRGGGASPETQYF. The CDR3 nucleotides are TGTGCCAGCAGCCCGGGGAGGGGCGGGGGGGCCTCCCCCGAGACCCAGTACTTC.